This T cell receptor (beta chain) was recovered during a study of blood T cell repertoires in COVID-19. For the study at large: From T cells, B-cell-depleted T cells, or PBMCs came the material, which was cDNA or gDNA.

The CDR3 is 17 amino acids. Trimming left V 0 bases short and J 4 bases short, with 19 bases between. Germline-derived CDR1 and CDR2 are SGHRS and YFSETQ. Measured with immunoSEQ multiplex PCR; TCRdb has only the in-frame clones, and not every one. The profile shows over 130,000 clones, around 88% of them singletons. The sequenced material came from peripheral blood. The TCR sequence derives from a human donor in a cohort sampled during active COVID-19. The chain links TRBV5-1 to TRBJ1-2, with D perhaps matching TRBD1 (6 bases). DNA of the CDR3: TGCGCCAGCAGCTTGGGACCAACAGGGAATTTCGCCTATGGCTACACCTTC. Protein: CASSLGPTGNFAYGYTF.